The clone carrying this T cell receptor (beta chain) was seen repeatedly, ten times or more. The data belong to a study of T-cell reconstitution after alpha-beta-depleted transplantation in children. Germline values: CDR1 SGHRS, CDR2 YFSETQ. The CDR3 consists of 14 residues. Trimming took off 2 bases at V and 1 base at J, with 7 bases between the two ends. The TCRbeta library was prepared with unique molecular identifiers. TCRdb ran MiXCR on the PCR reads and lists one entry per CDR3 protein. The table has 260,000 or so distinct CDR3 sequences, around 13% seen once. Sample: PBMCs from the stem cell graft donor, taken from the stem cell graft. The TCR originated in a human donor who donated a stem cell graft to a child with acute lymphoblastic leukemia. This chain links TRBV5-1 with TRBJ2-1, with D perhaps TRBD2 (5 bases). CDR3 region: CASSFDYSYNEQFF. The CDR3 nucleotides read TGCGCCAGCAGCTTTGACTATTCCTACAATGAGCAGTTCTTC.